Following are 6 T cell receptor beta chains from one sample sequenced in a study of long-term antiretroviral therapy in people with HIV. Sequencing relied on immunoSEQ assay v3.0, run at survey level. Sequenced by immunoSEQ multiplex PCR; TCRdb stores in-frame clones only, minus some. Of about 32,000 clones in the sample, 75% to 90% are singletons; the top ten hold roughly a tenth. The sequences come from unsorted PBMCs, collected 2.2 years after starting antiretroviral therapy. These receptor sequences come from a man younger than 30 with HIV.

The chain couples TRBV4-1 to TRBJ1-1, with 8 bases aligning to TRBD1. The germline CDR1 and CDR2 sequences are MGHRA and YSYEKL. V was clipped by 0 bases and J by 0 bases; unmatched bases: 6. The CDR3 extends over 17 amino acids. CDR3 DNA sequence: TGCGCCAGCAGCCAAGATCGACAGGGGACTTTGAACACTGAAGCTTTCTTT. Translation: CASSQDRQGTLNTEAFF.

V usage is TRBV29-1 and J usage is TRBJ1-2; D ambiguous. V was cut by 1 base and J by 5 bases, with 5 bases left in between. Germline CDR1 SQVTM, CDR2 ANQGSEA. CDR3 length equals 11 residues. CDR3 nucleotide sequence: TGCAGCGTTGAAGGGGGTTATGGCTACACCTTC. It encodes CSVEGGYGYTF.

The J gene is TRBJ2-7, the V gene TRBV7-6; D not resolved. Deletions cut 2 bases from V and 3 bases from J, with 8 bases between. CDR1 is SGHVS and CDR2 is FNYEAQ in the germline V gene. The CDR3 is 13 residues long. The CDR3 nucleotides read TGTGCCAGCAGCTTAAACATTGTCTACGAGCAGTACTTC. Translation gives CASSLNIVYEQYF.

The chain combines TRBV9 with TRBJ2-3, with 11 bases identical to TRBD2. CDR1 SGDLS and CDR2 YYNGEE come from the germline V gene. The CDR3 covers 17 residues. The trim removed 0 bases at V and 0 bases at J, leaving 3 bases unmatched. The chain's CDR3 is CASSVGTSGLSTDTQYF. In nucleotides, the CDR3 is TGTGCCAGCAGCGTAGGGACTAGCGGGCTTAGCACAGATACGCAGTATTTT.

The CDR3 here is CASSEGQGDGYTF. The CDR3 region has the DNA TGTGCCAGCAGTGAGGGACAGGGGGATGGCTACACCTTC. V gene TRBV28 combines with J gene TRBJ1-2; 11 bases agree with TRBD1. Germline CDR1 reads MDHEN; CDR2 reads SYDVKM. Trimming removed 5 bases from V and 6 bases from J; junction bases left unmatched: 2. This CDR3 comprises 13 residues.

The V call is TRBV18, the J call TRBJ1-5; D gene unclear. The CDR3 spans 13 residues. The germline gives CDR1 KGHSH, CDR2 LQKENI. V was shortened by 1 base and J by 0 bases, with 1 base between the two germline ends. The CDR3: CASSPLSNQPQHF. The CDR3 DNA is TGTGCCAGCTCACCACTTAGCAATCAGCCCCAGCATTTT.